Presented here are 26 T cell receptor beta chains from one specimen sequenced in a study of blood T cells in healthy people across ages. The use of a sample-barcoded 5' primer and a J-beta primer mix characterized a second PCR of roughly 6 to 11 cycles. Using its own MiXCR run on the 5' RACE reads, TCRdb lists one record per CDR3 protein. The table includes about 800,000 distinct CDR3 sequences, about 25% detected once. These data were likewise used in another study, on T cells of mothers and their children.

The material sequenced was blood. The receptors were sampled from a boy aged 5-17 years in good health.

There are a few counts of this clonotype. This rearrangement joins TRBV25-1 to TRBJ2-7; D not certain. The germline CDR1 and CDR2 sequences are MGHDK and SYGVNS. This CDR3 is built from 14 residues. The V end lost 2 bases, the J end lost 7 bases, and 15 bases lay between the germline ends. The chain's CDR3 is CASSEVEDGGEQYF. In nucleotides, the CDR3 is TGTGCCAGCAGTGAAGTAGAGGACGGTGGTGAGCAGTACTTC.

There are a few counts of this clonotype. The chain combines TRBV4-1 with TRBJ2-2; D unclear. The V end lost 4 bases, the J end lost 1 base, and 7 bases lay between the germline ends. CDR1 is MGHRA, CDR2 YSYEKL, per germline. The CDR3 runs to 14 residues. CDR3: CASSLTVNTGELFF. DNA of the CDR3: TGCGCCAGCAGCCTAACAGTGAACACCGGGGAGCTGTTTTTT.

This clonotype showed up just a few times. The chain links TRBV20-1 to TRBJ2-5; D not certain. The J call may be mistaken, given a closer DNA end match to TRBJ2-7. In germline, CDR1 is DFQATT, CDR2 SNEGSKA (reference sequence). The CDR3 is made up of 13 amino acids. Here the CDR3 DNA reads TGCAGTGCTAGGATCAACAGTAAGAACGAGCAGTACTTC. This translates into CSARINSKNEQYF.

This clonotype showed up just a few times. The gene calls are TRBV27 and TRBJ1-4; D is possibly TRBD1 (5 bases). The CDR3 runs to 15 residues. V dropped 6 bases and J dropped 5 bases, with 16 bases sitting between them. Germline CDR1 MNHEY, CDR2 SMNVEV (reference sequence). The CDR3 nucleotides are TGTGCCAGCAGCAGCCTGGGGGTCGGGAATGAAAAACTGTTTTTT. Translation gives CASSSLGVGNEKLFF. The entire variable domain, with the rest obtained from reference TRBV27 and TRBJ1-4, is as follows: EAQVTQNPRYLITVTGKKLTVTCSQNMNHEYMSWYRQDPGLGLRQIYYSMNVEVTDKGDVPEGYKVSRKEKRNFPLILESPSPNQTSLYFCASSSLGVGNEKLFFGSGTQLSVL.

The V and J genes are TRBV3-1 and TRBJ2-5; a possible D gene is TRBD2 (6 bases). Matching the DNA end better, TRBJ2-7 makes the J call doubtful. CDR1 is LGHDT, CDR2 YNNKEL, per germline (reference sequence). CDR3 length equals 15 residues. The CDR3 DNA reads as TGTGCCAGCAGCCCCCAAGCGGGTCCAAACTACGAGCAGTACTTC. Its protein is CASSPQAGPNYEQYF.

J is TRBJ1-1 and V is TRBV6-1; weak D call: TRBD1 (5 bases). The CDR3 covers 14 residues. Germline V gene data show CDR1 as MNHNS and CDR2 as SASEGT. Trimming removed 2 bases at V and 6 bases at J, with 13 bases between. The CDR3 here is CASSERVGTAEAFF. The CDR3 DNA reads as TGTGCCAGCAGTGAACGAGTAGGGACGGCTGAAGCTTTCTTT.

Points on this clonotype: A junction end diverges from the germline sequence, so it may reflect a read error. The chain combines TRBV12-3 or TRBV12-4 with TRBJ2-3, with 10 bases lining up with TRBD2. The CDR3 runs to 15 residues. CDR3 nucleotide sequence: TGTGCCAGCAGTAATGAGCGGGAGGGAACAGATGCGCAGTATTTT. Translation: CASSNEREGTDAQYF.

This clonotype occurred many times. The rearrangement uses TRBV28 and TRBJ1-4, with D maybe TRBD1 (5 bases). Trimming pared 6 bases from V and 3 bases from J, leaving 11 bases between. Germline CDR1 and CDR2: MDHEN and SYDVKM. CDR3 size: 14 residues. This chain's CDR3 is CASSSGGANEKLFF. The CDR3 nucleotides are TGTGCCAGCAGCTCAGGAGGGGCTAATGAAAAACTGTTTTTT. The full variable domain, in which reference TRBV28 and TRBJ1-4 provide the parts outside the CDR3, is DVKVTQSSRYLVKRTGEKVFLECVQDMDHENMFWYRQDPGLGLRLIYFSYDVKMKEKGDIPEGYSVSREKKERFSLILESASTNQTSMYLCASSSGGANEKLFFGSGTQLSVL.

This clonotype was counted between two and nine times. The chain uses TRBV7-2 and TRBJ2-3; TRBD2 matches at 11 bases. J gave up 10 bases and V 1 base, and 7 bases lay outside the gene matches. Germline lookup yields CDR1 SGHTA and CDR2 FQGNSA. The CDR3 has 15 amino acids. CDR3 nucleotide sequence: TGTGCCAGCAGCTTAGAGACTAGCGGGACCAGTTCGCAGTATTTT. This gives the protein CASSLETSGTSSQYF.

This clonotype appeared a few times. The chain recombines TRBV7-2 with TRBJ2-3; D not certain. Deletions cut 1 base from V and 3 bases from J, with 11 bases between. The CDR3 runs to 15 residues. Looked up from germline, CDR1 is SGHTA and CDR2 is FQGNSA. The CDR3 loop is CASSLGLGITDTQYF. The CDR3 DNA is TGTGCCAGCAGCTTAGGGTTAGGAATTACAGATACGCAGTATTTT.

This clonotype was picked up many times. This rearrangement joins TRBV4-1 to TRBJ2-1; the match to TRBD2 covers 7 bases. Trimming took 4 bases from V and 3 from J; bases not matched to a gene: 6. Germline CDR1 and CDR2: MGHRA and YSYEKL. This CDR3 spans 15 amino acids. The CDR3 DNA follows: TGCGCCAGCAGCCCCATTCTAGCGGTCTACAATGAGCAGTTCTTC. Translated: CASSPILAVYNEQFF.

A few counts support this clonotype. The rearrangement uses TRBV11-2 and TRBJ2-6; D may be TRBD1 or TRBD2 (7 bases each). In germline, CDR1 is SGHAT, CDR2 FQNNGV. CDR3 length: 17 amino acids. The V end was cut by 5 bases, the J end by 0 bases, with 14 bases between. The CDR3 spells CASSRWEGASGANVLTF. Here the CDR3 DNA reads TGTGCCAGCAGCCGTTGGGAGGGGGCCTCTGGGGCCAACGTCCTGACTTTC.

The chain combines TRBV18 with TRBJ2-3, with D unresolved. Germline assignment: CDR1 KGHSH and CDR2 LQKENI. CDR3 length: 19 residues. Trimming removed 3 bases from V and 1 base from J, with 23 bases in between. CDR3 amino acids: CASSPRRVYETKGTDTQYF. The CDR3 DNA is TGTGCCAGCTCACCGCGTCGAGTCTATGAAACGAAAGGCACAGATACGCAGTATTTT. The variable domain in full, with the rest retrieved from reference TRBV18 and TRBJ2-3, is NAGVMQNPRHLVRRRGQEARLRCSPMKGHSHVYWYRQLPEEGLKFMVYLQKENIIDESGMPKERFSAEFPKEGPSILRIQQVVRGDSAAYFCASSPRRVYETKGTDTQYFGPGTRLTVL.

This clonotype came up a few times. J is TRBJ2-5 and V is TRBV12-3 or TRBV12-4; 8 positions agree with TRBD2. The trim removed 6 bases at V and 5 bases at J, leaving 14 bases unmatched. The CDR3 has 16 amino acids. The CDR3 DNA sequence: TGTGCCAGCAGCATGCCCGGGACTAGATTAGGGGAGACCCAGTACTTC. The encoded protein is CASSMPGTRLGETQYF.

The chain has TRBV29-1 and TRBJ2-3, with 9 bases identical to TRBD2. The junction had 3 bases not matched to a gene; V was cut back by 6 bases and J by 2 bases. Germline CDR1 and CDR2: SQVTM and ANQGSEA. The CDR3 is 13 amino acids. CDR3 sequence reads: CSVSGGTTDTQYF. The CDR3 DNA sequence: TGCAGCGTGAGCGGGGGGACCACAGATACGCAGTATTTT.

This chain connects TRBV7-9 to TRBJ2-5; D call uncertain. Per germline, CDR1 SEHNR and CDR2 FQNEAQ (reference sequence). Trimming pared 1 base from V and 4 bases from J, leaving 10 bases between. There are 14 residues in the CDR3. The CDR3 region has the DNA TGTGCCAGCAGCTTAGAATTGTACGGAGAGACCCAGTACTTC. Protein sequence: CASSLELYGETQYF. Full variable domain (remainder filled in from reference TRBV7-9 and TRBJ2-5): DTGVSQNPRHKITKRGQNVTFRCDPISEHNRLYWYRQTLGQGPEFLTYFQNEAQLEKSRLLSDRFSAERPKGSFSTLEIQRTEQGDSAMYLCASSLELYGETQYFGPGTRLLVL.

There are a few counts of this clonotype. The chain joins TRBV20-1 to TRBJ2-7, with 7 positions matching TRBD1. CDR3 length equals 12 residues. CDR1 and CDR2 from the germline V gene are DFQATT and SNEGSKA (reference sequence). Trimming took 6 bases from V and 2 from J; bases not matched to a gene: 4. The CDR3 nucleotides are TGCAGTGCACCACAGGGGACCTACGAGCAGTACTTC. This sequence encodes CSAPQGTYEQYF.

The chain combines TRBV20-1 with TRBJ2-7, with TRBD2 identical over 7 bases. Germline assignment: CDR1 DFQATT and CDR2 SNEGSKA (reference sequence). V shed 2 bases and J 2 bases; nucleotides not matched to a gene: 9. The length of the CDR3 is 15 residues. In DNA, the CDR3 is TGCAGTGCTAGACCCGGCGGGGGACTCACCTACGAGCAGTACTTC. Translating it yields CSARPGGGLTYEQYF.

Only a few counts were recorded for this clonotype. The conserved final phenylalanine or tryptophan is absent from the CDR3, which likely points to a read error. The limits of the CDR3 on the DNA are not certain, so only TCRdb's listed CDR3 is given. The genes are TRBV18 and TRBJ2-1; TRBD1 is the table's D call, not checked against the DNA. Inclusive of both ends, the CDR3 amounts to 12 amino acids. Germline V gene sequence: CDR1 KGHSH, CDR2 LQKENI. The CDR3 sequence: CASSPYQGDRLL.

This chain links TRBV5-1 with TRBJ2-5, with D possibly being TRBD1 (6 bases). V lost 2 bases and J 2 bases, leaving 13 bases between the germline ends. This CDR3 is built from 15 residues. Germline CDR1 SGHRS, CDR2 YFSETQ. CDR3 amino acids: CASSFGTGYQETQYF. CDR3 coding DNA: TGCGCCAGCAGCTTCGGCACAGGGTATCAAGAGACCCAGTACTTC. Complete variable domain (other parts from reference TRBV5-1 and TRBJ2-5): KAGVTQTPRYLIKTRGQQVTLSCSPISGHRSVSWYQQTPGQGLQFLFEYFSETQRNKGNFPGRFSGRQFSNSRSEMNVSTLELGDSALYLCASSFGTGYQETQYFGPGTRLLVL.

The chain employs TRBV5-1 and TRBJ2-2; D is perhaps TRBD2 (6 bases). V lost 4 bases and J lost 2, with 12 bases in between. The CDR3 has 15 residues. Germline CDR1 is SGHRS and CDR2 is YFSETQ. The CDR3 here is CASSKPGLNTGELFF. CDR3 nucleotide sequence: TGCGCCAGCAGCAAACCGGGACTCAACACCGGGGAGCTGTTTTTT.

This clonotype was seen a few times. The chain recombines TRBV29-1 with TRBJ2-5; TRBD1 aligns across 9 bases. The J call may be faulty, since TRBJ2-7 better matches the DNA end. The length of the CDR3 is 13 residues. Looked up from germline, CDR1 is SQVTM and CDR2 is ANQGSEA. The CDR3 is CSVGGQGFYEQYF. CDR3 coding DNA: TGCAGCGTTGGGGGACAGGGTTTCTACGAGCAGTACTTC.

This clonotype has more than one count but fewer than ten. This chain links TRBV20-1 with TRBJ1-6; D is ambiguous. CDR1 is DFQATT and CDR2 is SNEGSKA in the germline V gene (reference sequence). With 3 bases removed from V and 6 bases from J, the gap between germline ends came to 12 bases. This CDR3 spans 14 amino acids. The CDR3 bases are TGCAGTGCTAGTTTTACCGGCGGTAATTCACCCCTCCACTTT. It is translated as CSASFTGGNSPLHF.

J is TRBJ2-3 and V is TRBV7-2; tentatively, D is TRBD2 (6 bases). Germline CDR1 and CDR2: SGHTA and FQGNSA. The CDR3 has 16 residues. V was cut by 9 bases and J by 0 bases, with 19 bases left in between. The CDR3 loop is CASNLRAGLSTDTQYF. The CDR3 nucleotides are TGTGCCAGTAACTTAAGGGCGGGGCTTAGCACAGATACGCAGTATTTT. Full variable domain (missing parts from reference TRBV7-2 and TRBJ2-3): GAGVSQSPSNKVTEKGKDVELRCDPISGHTALYWYRQSLGQGLEFLIYFQGNSAPDKSGLPSDRFSAERTGGSVSTLTIQRTQQEDSAVYLCASNLRAGLSTDTQYFGPGTRLTVL.

CDR3 residues: CASSLEEGRRGYEQYF. The CDR3 DNA sequence: TGTGCCAGCAGCTTAGAAGAGGGCCGGAGAGGCTACGAGCAGTACTTC. V is TRBV11-3 and J is TRBJ2-7, with D perhaps TRBD2 (5 bases). The V gene lost 0 bases and the J gene lost 3 bases, with 15 bases spanning the gap. The V gene's germline CDR1 is SGHNT and CDR2 YENEEA. The CDR3 extends over 16 amino acids.

The genes are TRBV24-1 and TRBJ2-1; D perhaps matches TRBD2 (5 bases). The CDR3 runs to 15 residues. The germline V and J ends were trimmed by 2 bases and 1 base, with 8 bases remaining between them. Germline V gene sequence: CDR1 KGHDR, CDR2 SFDVKD. As DNA, the CDR3 is TGTGCCACCAGTGATTGGCGGGTTTCCTACAATGAGCAGTTCTTC. Translating it yields CATSDWRVSYNEQFF.